These 3 T cell receptor beta chains came from one sample sequenced in a study of vaccination effects on CD4 cells after COVID-19. The antigens for these receptors are not known. Produced via immunoSEQ multiplex PCR; TCRdb's table is partial and in-frame only. The sample holds about 27,000 clones, around 70% seen once. CD4+ T cells specific for antigen were expanded with viral peptide pools by the ViraFEST assay before sequencing. Upon completion of around ten days in culture, CD4+ T cells were isolated. Recipients of the vaccine had no prior SARS-CoV-2 infection and negative nucleocapsid antibodies. Material: CD4+ T cells from PBMCs cultured with SARS-CoV-2 spike peptides, obtained before COVID-19 vaccination. The receptors come from a human donor who received a COVID-19 vaccine.

The chain employs TRBV27 and TRBJ1-4, with D tentatively TRBD1 (6 bases). V shed 4 bases and J shed 8 bases, with 17 bases lying between them. The CDR3 extends over 15 amino acids. Germline V gene data show CDR1 as MNHEY and CDR2 as SMNVEV (reference sequence). The CDR3 DNA follows: TGTGCCAGCAGTTCGGGGTCAGGGGCAGGGGAAAAACTGTTTTTT. Translated: CASSSGSGAGEKLFF.

The chain combines TRBV19 with TRBJ2-2; tentatively, D is TRBD2 (5 bases). This CDR3 spans 14 amino acids. The V end was cut by 11 bases, the J end by 1 base, with 14 bases between. Germline assignment: CDR1 LNHDA and CDR2 SQIVND (reference sequence). CDR3 sequence (DNA): TGTGCCTCCCAGTGGACTGGGAACACCGGGGAGCTGTTTTTT. It specifies CASQWTGNTGELFF.

J is TRBJ2-5 and V is TRBV3-1 (or the pseudogene TRBV3-2); unclear D gene. The germline gives CDR1 LGHDT, CDR2 YNNKEL (reference sequence). CDR3 length: 13 residues. V lost 1 base to trimming and J lost 5 bases, with 8 bases between them. CDR3 sequence (DNA): TGTGCCAGCAGCCAAGGGCCCGCGGAGACCCAGTACTTC. It translates to CASSQGPAETQYF.